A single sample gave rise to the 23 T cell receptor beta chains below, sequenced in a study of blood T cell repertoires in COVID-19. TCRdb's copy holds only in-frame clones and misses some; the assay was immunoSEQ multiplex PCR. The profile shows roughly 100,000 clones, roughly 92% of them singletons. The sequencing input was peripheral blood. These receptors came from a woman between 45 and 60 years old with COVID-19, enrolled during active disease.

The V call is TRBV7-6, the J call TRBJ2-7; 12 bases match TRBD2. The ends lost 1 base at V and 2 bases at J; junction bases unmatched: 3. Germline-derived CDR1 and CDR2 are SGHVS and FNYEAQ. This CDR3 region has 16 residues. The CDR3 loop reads CASSLVPSGGAYEQYF. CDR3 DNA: TGTGCCAGCAGCTTAGTTCCTAGCGGGGGGGCCTACGAGCAGTACTTC.

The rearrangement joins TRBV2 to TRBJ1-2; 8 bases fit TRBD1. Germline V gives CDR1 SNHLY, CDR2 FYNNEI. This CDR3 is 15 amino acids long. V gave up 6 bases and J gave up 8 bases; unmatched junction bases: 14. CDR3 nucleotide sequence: TGTGCCAGCAGACGACAGACAGGGGTAGGGGGCGGCTACACCTTC. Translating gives CASRRQTGVGGGYTF.

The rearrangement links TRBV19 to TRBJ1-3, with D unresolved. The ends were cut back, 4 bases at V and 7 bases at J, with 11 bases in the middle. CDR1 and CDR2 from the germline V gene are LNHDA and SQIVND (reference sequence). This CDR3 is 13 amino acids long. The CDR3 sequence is CASSTSGRNTIYF. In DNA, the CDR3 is TGTGCCAGTAGTACCTCGGGTCGGAACACCATATATTTT.

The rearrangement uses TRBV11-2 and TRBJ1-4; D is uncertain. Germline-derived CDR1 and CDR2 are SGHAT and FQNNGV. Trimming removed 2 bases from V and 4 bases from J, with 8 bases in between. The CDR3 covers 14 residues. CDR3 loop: CASSLRGINEKLFF. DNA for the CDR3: TGTGCCAGCAGCTTACGCGGGATTAATGAAAAACTGTTTTTT.

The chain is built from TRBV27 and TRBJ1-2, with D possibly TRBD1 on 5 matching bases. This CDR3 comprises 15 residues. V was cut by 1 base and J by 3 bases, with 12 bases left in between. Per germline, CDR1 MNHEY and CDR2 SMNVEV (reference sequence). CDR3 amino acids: CASSLWGGNDYGYTF. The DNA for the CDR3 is TGTGCCAGCAGTTTATGGGGGGGTAATGACTATGGCTACACCTTC.

CDR3 sequence (DNA): TGTGCCAGCAGCGTACCAAGCACAGATACGCAGTATTTT. Encoded protein: CASSVPSTDTQYF. The rearrangement uses TRBV9 and TRBJ2-3; D ambiguous. The CDR3 sequence is 13 residues long. CDR1 and CDR2 (germline): SGDLS, YYNGEE. Trimming left V 1 base short and J 0 bases short, with 3 bases between.

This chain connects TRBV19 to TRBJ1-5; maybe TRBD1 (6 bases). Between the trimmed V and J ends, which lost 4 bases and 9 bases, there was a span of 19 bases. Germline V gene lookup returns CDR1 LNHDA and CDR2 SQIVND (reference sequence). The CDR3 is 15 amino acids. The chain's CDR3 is CASSTWDIGDRPQHF. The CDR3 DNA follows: TGTGCCAGTAGTACCTGGGACATCGGCGACCGGCCCCAGCATTTT.

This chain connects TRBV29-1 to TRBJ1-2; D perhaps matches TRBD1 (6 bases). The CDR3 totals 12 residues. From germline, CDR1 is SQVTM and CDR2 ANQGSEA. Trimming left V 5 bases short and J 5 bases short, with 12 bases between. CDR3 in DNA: TGCAGCGTTTGGGGGGGCCGATATGGCTACACCTTC. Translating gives CSVWGGRYGYTF.

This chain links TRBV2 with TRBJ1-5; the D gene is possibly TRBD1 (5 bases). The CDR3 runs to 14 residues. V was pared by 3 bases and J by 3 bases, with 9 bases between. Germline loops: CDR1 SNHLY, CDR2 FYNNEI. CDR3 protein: CASSDNRFNQPQHF. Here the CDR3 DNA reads TGTGCCAGCAGTGATAACAGGTTCAATCAGCCCCAGCATTTT.

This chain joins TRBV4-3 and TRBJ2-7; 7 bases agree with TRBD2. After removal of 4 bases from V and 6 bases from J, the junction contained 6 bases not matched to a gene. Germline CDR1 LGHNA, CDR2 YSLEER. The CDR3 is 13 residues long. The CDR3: CASSPRGGSEQYF. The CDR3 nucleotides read TGCGCCAGCAGCCCTCGCGGGGGAAGCGAGCAGTACTTC.

The DNA of the CDR3 is TGTGCCAGCTCGCCGGGACAGGTGCTTAGCAATCAGCCCCAGCATTTT. Translated, it gives CASSPGQVLSNQPQHF. The chain employs TRBV12-1 and TRBJ1-5; the table's D call TRBD1 went unverified against the DNA. TRBV12-1 is a pseudogene. The CDR3 sequence is 16 residues long.

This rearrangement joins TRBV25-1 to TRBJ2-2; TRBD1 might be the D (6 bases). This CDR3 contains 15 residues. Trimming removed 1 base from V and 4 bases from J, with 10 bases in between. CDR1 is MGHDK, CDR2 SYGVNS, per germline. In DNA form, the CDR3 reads TGTGCCAGCAGTGAATGGGCAGGGGCCACCGGGGAGCTGTTTTTT. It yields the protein CASSEWAGATGELFF.

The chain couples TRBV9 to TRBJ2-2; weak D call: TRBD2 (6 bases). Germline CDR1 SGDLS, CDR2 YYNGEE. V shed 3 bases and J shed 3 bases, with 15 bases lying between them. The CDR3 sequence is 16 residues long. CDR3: CASSASTGGYTGELFF. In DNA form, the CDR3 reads TGTGCCAGCAGCGCCTCCACTGGGGGGTACACCGGGGAGCTGTTTTTT.

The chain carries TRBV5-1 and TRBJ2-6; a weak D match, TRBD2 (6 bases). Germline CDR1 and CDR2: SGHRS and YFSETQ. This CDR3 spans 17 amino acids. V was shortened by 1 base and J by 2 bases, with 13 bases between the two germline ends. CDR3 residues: CASSLFFGGAGANVLTF. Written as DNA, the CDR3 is TGCGCCAGCAGCTTGTTCTTCGGGGGAGCTGGGGCCAACGTCCTGACTTTC.

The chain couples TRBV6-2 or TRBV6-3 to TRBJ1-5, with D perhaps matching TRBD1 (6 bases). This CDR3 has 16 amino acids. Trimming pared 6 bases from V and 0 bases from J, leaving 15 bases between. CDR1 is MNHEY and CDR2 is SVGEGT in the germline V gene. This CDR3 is CASSPGQIYSNQPQHF. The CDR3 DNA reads TGTGCCAGCAGCCCTGGACAGATCTATAGCAATCAGCCCCAGCATTTT.

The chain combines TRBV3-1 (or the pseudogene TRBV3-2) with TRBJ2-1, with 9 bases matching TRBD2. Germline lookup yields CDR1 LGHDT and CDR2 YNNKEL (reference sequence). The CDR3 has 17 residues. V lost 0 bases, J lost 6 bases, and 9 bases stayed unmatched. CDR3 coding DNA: TGTGCCAGCAGCCAAGATCTGTTGGCGGGGGGGACCAATGAGCAGTTCTTC. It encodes CASSQDLLAGGTNEQFF.

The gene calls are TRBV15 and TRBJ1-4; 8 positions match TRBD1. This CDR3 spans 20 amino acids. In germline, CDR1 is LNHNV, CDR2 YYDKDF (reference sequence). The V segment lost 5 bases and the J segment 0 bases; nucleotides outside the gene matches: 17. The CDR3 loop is CATSAPSGTGYFATNEKLFF. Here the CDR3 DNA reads TGTGCCACCAGCGCGCCGTCCGGGACAGGCTATTTTGCAACTAATGAAAAACTGTTTTTT.

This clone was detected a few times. This CDR3 reads CASSSLAVSSYEQYF. For the CDR3, the DNA is TGTGCCAGCAGCTCGCTAGCTGTTAGCTCCTACGAGCAGTACTTC. The chain couples TRBV7-8 to TRBJ2-7, with D perhaps matching TRBD2 (5 bases). The CDR3 totals 15 residues. In germline, CDR1 is SGHVS, CDR2 FQNEAQ. Trimming took 4 bases from V and 0 from J, leaving 13 bases between them.

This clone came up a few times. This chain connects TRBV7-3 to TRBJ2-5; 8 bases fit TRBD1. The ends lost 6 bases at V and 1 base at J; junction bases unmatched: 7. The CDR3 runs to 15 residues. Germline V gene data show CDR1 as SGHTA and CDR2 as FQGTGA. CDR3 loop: CASSPTGAAQETQYF. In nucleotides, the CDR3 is TGTGCCAGCAGTCCGACAGGGGCTGCCCAAGAGACCCAGTACTTC.

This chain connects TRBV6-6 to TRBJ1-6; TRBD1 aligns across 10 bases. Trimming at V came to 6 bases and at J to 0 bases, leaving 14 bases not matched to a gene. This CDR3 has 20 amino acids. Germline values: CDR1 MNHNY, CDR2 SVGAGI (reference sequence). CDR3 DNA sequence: TGTGCCAGCAGCTTTCCGGGACAGGGGCCATCGAGCTCCTATAATTCACCCCTCCACTTT. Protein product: CASSFPGQGPSSSYNSPLHF.

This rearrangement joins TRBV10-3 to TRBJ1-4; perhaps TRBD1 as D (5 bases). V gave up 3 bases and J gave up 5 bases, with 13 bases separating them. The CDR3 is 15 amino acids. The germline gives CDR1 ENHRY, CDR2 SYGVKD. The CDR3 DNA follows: TGTGCCATCAGTGAAGGAGGGGCGAGAAATGAAAAACTGTTTTTT. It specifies CAISEGGARNEKLFF.

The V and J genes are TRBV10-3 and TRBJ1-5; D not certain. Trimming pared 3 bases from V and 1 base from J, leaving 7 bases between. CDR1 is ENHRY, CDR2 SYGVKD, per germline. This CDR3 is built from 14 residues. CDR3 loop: CAISDKRSNQPQHF. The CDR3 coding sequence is TGTGCCATCAGTGACAAGAGGAGCAATCAGCCCCAGCATTTT.

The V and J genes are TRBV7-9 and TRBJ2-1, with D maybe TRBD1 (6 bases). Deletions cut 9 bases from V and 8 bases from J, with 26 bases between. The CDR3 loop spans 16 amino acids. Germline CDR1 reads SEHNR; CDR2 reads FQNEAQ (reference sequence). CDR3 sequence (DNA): TGTGCCAGTAACCCTTGGGGGCGCATATCTACTTATGAGCAGTTCTTC. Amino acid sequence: CASNPWGRISTYEQFF.